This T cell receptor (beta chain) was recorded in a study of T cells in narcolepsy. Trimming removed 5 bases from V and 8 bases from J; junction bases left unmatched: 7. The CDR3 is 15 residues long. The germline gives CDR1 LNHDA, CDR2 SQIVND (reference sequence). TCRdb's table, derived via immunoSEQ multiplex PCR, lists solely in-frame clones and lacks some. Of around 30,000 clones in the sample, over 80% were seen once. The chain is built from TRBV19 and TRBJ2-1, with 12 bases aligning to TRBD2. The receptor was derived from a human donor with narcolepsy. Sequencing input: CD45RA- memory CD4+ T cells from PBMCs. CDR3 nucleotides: TGTGCCAGTAGTTCTAGCGGGGGGGCGGCAGATGAGCAGTTCTTC. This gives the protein CASSSSGGAADEQFF.